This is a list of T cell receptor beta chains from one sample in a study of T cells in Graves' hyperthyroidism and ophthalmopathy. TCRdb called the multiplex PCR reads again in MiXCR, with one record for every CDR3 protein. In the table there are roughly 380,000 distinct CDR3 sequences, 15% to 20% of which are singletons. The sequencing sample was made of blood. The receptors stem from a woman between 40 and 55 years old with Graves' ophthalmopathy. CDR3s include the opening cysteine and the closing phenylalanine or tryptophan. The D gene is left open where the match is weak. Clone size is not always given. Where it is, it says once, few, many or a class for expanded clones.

CDR3: CASSHDLAGDTQYF; DNA: TGTGCCAGCAGCCATGACCTAGCGGGAGATACGCAGTATTTT; size: many; J: TRBJ2-3; D: TRBD2; V: TRBV4-2
CDR3: CATLTRGRASNQPQHF; DNA: TGTGCCACCCTTACTCGGGGGAGGGCGAGTAATCAGCCCCAGCATTTT; size: many; J: TRBJ1-5; D: NA; V: TRBV6-5
CDR3: CASSFLGPDTEAFF; DNA: TGTGCCAGCAGTTTCTTGGGCCCAGACACTGAAGCTTTCTTT; size: many; J: TRBJ1-1; D: NA; V: TRBV12-3/TRBV12-4
CDR3: CASSLWEAGVANEQFF; DNA: TGTGCCAGCAGTTTATGGGAAGCGGGAGTTGCCAATGAGCAGTTCTTC; size: many; J: TRBJ2-1; D: TRBD2; V: TRBV28
CDR3: CASTPDGQGLGGYTF; DNA: TGCGCCAGCACCCCTGACGGACAGGGCTTAGGGGGCTACACCTTC; size: NA; J: TRBJ1-2; D: TRBD1; V: TRBV5-1
CDR3: CASAPGAKNIQYF; DNA: TGTGCCAGCGCCCCGGGAGCCAAAAACATTCAGTACTTC; size: many; J: TRBJ2-4; D: NA; V: TRBV12-3/TRBV12-4
CDR3: CASSTRAGGANTEAFF; DNA: TGTGCCAGCAGCACTAGAGCAGGGGGAGCTAACACTGAAGCTTTCTTT; size: many; J: TRBJ1-1; D: TRBD1; V: TRBV6-5
CDR3: CASSRGLAGGSYEQYF; DNA: TGTGCCAGCTCCCGGGGACTAGCGGGAGGGAGTTACGAGCAGTACTTC; size: many; J: TRBJ2-7; D: TRBD2; V: TRBV18
CDR3: CASSPQQGTGELFF; DNA: TGTGCCAGCTCACCACAGCAGGGGACCGGGGAGCTGTTTTTT; size: many; J: TRBJ2-2; D: NA; V: TRBV18
CDR3: CASRGVGTEAFF; DNA: TGTGCCAGCAGGGGGGTGGGCACTGAAGCTTTCTTT; size: many; J: TRBJ1-1; D: NA; V: TRBV6-1
CDR3: CASSLGGYQETQYF; DNA: TGTGCCAGCAGTCTGGGGGGATACCAAGAGACCCAGTACTTC; size: many; J: TRBJ2-5; D: NA; V: TRBV27
CDR3: CASDIDRGRNQPQHF; DNA: TGTGCCAGCGACATCGACAGGGGTAGAAATCAGCCCCAGCATTTT; size: many; J: TRBJ1-5; D: TRBD1; V: TRBV28
CDR3: CASSLTPEPGELFF; DNA: TGTGCCAGCAGTTTAACCCCAGAACCCGGGGAGCTGTTTTTT; size: many; J: TRBJ2-2; D: NA; V: TRBV27
CDR3: CASRDTQGGSNQPQHF; DNA: TGTGCCAGCCGGGATACCCAGGGTGGAAGCAATCAGCCCCAGCATTTT; size: few; J: TRBJ1-5; D: NA; V: TRBV6-1
CDR3: CASSVEGLYGNTIYF; DNA: TGTGCCAGCAGCGTCGAGGGGTTGTATGGAAACACCATATATTTT; size: many; J: TRBJ1-3; D: NA; V: TRBV9
CDR3: CASSEQDTYEQYF; DNA: TGTGCCAGCAGTGAACAGGACACTTACGAGCAGTACTTC; size: many; J: TRBJ2-7; D: NA; V: TRBV28
CDR3: CSARDLAGGAFHEQFF; DNA: TGCAGTGCTAGAGATCTGGCGGGAGGGGCCTTCCATGAGCAGTTCTTC; size: many; J: TRBJ2-1; D: TRBD2; V: TRBV20-1
CDR3: CASNPKPGRVNTEAFF; DNA: TGTGCCAGCAACCCTAAACCGGGAAGGGTGAACACTGAAGCTTTCTTT; size: many; J: TRBJ1-1; D: NA; V: TRBV5-6